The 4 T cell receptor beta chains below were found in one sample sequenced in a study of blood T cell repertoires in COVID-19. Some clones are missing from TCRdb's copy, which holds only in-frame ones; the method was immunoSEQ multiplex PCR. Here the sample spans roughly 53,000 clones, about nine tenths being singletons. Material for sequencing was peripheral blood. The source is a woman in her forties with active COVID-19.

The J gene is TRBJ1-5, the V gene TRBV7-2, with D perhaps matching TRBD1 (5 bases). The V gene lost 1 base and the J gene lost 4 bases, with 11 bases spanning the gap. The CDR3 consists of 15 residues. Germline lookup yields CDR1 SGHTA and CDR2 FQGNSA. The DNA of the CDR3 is TGTGCCAGCAGCTTAGATGGGGGACTTAATCAGCCCCAGCATTTT. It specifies CASSLDGGLNQPQHF.

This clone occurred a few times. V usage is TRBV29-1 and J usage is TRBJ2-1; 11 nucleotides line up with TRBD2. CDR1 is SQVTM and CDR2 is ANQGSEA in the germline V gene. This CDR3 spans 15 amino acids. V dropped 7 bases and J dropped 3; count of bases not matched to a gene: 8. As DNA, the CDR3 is TGCAGCGCTCTCCTAGCGGGGGGAGACTACAATGAGCAGTTCTTC. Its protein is CSALLAGGDYNEQFF.

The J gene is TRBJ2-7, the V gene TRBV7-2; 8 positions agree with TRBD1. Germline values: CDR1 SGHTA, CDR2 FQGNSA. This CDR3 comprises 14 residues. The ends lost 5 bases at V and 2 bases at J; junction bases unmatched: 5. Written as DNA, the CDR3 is TGTGCCAGCAGCCCCCGACAGGGGCCCTACGAGCAGTACTTC. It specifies CASSPRQGPYEQYF. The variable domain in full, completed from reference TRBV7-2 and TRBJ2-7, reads GAGVSQSPSNKVTEKGKDVELRCDPISGHTALYWYRQSLGQGLEFLIYFQGNSAPDKSGLPSDRFSAERTGGSVSTLTIQRTQQEDSAVYLCASSPRQGPYEQYFGPGTRLTVT.

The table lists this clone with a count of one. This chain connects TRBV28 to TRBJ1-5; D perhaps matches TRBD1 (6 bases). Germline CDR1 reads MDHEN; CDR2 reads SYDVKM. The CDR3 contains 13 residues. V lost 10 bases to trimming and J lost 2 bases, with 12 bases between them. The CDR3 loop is CATTRTGNQPQHF. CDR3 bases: TGTGCCACCACGAGGACAGGCAATCAGCCCCAGCATTTT.